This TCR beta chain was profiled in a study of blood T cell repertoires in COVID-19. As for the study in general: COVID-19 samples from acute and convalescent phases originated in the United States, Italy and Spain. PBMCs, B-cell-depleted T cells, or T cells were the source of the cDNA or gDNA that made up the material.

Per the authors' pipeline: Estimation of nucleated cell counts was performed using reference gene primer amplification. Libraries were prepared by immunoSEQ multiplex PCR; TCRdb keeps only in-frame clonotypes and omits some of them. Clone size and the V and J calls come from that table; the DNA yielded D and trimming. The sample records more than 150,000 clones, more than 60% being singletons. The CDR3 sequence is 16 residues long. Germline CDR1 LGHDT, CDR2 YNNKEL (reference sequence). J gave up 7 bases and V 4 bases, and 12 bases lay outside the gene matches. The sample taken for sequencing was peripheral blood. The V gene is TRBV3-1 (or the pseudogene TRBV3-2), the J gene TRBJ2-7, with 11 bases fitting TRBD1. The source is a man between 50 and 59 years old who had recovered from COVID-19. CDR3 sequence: CASSLMGGQGAREQYF. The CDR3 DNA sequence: TGTGCCAGCAGCCTCATGGGTGGACAGGGGGCGCGGGAGCAGTACTTC.